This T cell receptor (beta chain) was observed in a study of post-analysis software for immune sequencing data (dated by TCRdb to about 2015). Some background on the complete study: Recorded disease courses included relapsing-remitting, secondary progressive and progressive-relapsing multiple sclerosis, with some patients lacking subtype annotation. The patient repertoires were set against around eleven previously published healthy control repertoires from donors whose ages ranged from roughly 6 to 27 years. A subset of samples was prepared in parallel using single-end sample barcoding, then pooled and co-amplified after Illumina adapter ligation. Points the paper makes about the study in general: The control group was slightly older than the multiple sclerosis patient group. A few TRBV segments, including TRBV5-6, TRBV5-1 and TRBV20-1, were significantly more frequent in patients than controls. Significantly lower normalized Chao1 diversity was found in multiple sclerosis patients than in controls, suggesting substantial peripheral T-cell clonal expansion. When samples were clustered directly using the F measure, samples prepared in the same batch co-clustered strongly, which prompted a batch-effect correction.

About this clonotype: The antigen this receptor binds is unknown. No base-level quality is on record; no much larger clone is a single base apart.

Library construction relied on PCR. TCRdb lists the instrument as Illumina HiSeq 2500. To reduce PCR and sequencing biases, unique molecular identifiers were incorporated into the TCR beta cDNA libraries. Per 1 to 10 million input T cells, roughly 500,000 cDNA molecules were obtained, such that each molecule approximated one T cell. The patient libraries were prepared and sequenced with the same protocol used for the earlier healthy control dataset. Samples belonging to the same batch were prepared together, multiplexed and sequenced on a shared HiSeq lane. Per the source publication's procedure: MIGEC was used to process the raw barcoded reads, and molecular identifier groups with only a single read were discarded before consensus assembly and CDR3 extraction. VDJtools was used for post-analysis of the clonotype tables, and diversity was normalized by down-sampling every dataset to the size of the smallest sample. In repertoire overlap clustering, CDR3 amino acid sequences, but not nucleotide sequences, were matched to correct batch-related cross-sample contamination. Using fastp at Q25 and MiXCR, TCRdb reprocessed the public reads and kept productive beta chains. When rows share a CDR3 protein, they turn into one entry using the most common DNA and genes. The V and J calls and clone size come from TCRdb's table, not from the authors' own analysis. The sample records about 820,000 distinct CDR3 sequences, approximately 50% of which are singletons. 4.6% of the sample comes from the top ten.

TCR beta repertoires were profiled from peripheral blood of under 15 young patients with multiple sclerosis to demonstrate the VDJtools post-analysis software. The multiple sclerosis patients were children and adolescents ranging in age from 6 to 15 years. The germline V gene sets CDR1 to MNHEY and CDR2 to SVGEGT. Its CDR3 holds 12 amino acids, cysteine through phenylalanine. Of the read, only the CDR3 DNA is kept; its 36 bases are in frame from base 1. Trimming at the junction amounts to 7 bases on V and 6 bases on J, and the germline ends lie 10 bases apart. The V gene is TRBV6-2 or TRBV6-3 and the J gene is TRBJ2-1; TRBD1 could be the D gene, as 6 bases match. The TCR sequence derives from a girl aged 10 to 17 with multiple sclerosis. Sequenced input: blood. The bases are TGTGCCAGCACCGACAGGAGCAATGAGCAGTTCTTC. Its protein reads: CASTDRSNEQFF.